This T cell receptor (beta chain) derives from a study of T cells in Graves' hyperthyroidism and ophthalmopathy. Study-level background: Peripheral blood was obtained at initial diagnosis, preceding any treatment.

RNA transcripts provided the source from which TCR beta CDR3 regions were amplified. First-round RT-PCR with HTBI primers amplified the TCR CDR3 region. TCRdb recomputed calls from the multiplex PCR reads with MiXCR, one row per CDR3 protein. In the table there are some 800,000 distinct CDR3 sequences, 38% of which are singletons. General observations from the study: The model's output predicted ophthalmopathy at a median of 6.5 months prior to onset. Blood held most thyroid clonotypes expanded above 0.001 frequency.

V was shortened by 0 bases and J by 4 bases, with 10 bases between the two germline ends. CDR1 is SQVTM, CDR2 ANQGSEA, per germline. This CDR3 spans 13 amino acids. Patients aged 18 to 65 had newly diagnosed hyperthyroidism lasting under 2 months. Ten or more counts support this clonotype. The antigen is undetermined. Sequencing was carried out using blood. The receptor was isolated from a man in his late teens or twenties with Graves' hyperthyroidism. V and J are TRBV29-1 and TRBJ2-7, with a weak D call TRBD1 (6 bases). Here the CDR3 DNA reads TGCAGCGTTGAAGAGGACAGAAATTACGAGCAGTACTTC. Encoded protein: CSVEEDRNYEQYF.